This T cell receptor beta chain derives from a study of cytomegalovirus exposure and HLA in healthy donors (dated by TCRdb to about 2017). With respect to the entire study: An earlier analysis of some 500 of the donors reported roughly 270 Gb of sequence data and some 120 million unique TCR beta sequences from approximately 180 million T cells. To decide whether each TCR beta V gene segment behaved as functional or pseudogenic, an earlier analysis of some 600 of the donors relied on high-throughput TCR beta sequencing. In a later genetic analysis, genome-wide SNP genotypes for about 55% of the roughly 700 donors were used, and that subset was treated as a discovery cohort. All discovery cohort repertoires had been generated using a single sequencing platform. An early release covering roughly 580 HLA-typed donors comprised approximately 300 gigabases of sequencing data and roughly 85 million unique TCR sequences. Donor age, sex, ethnicity and CMV serostatus were compiled together with the repertoire data. A later analysis re-examined previously published TCR beta repertoires from around 670 donors and added high-resolution HLA genotyping to investigate patterns of TCR occurrence. The genetic ancestry cluster associated with self-reported Caucasian donors included about 81% of the roughly 360 genotyped donors. The T cell repertoires of some 700 subjects were profiled by immunosequencing and related to cytomegalovirus serostatus. On average, roughly 250,000 unique TCR beta nucleotide sequences were sequenced per donor among fewer than 500 genotyped donors of the cohort, with roughly 19% of those sequences being non-productive. Both class I and class II loci were covered by HLA typing, at four-digit resolution. Rather than drawing on any new phenotypic data, the later analysis identified candidate immune exposures from TCR beta sequences and the way those sequences occurred across donors. High-throughput TCR immunosequencing, statistical association of individual TCRs with disease status, and machine learning were combined to predict cytomegalovirus infection status. The number of typed donors differed by locus: about 620-640 for A, B, C, DRB1 and DQB1; 522 for DQA1; approximately 610 for DPA1; and about 450 for DPB1. Because of strong linkage in the cohort, a few DR-DQ haplotypes were treated as single units for association and clustering. Along with the 666-subject first cohort, a separate validation cohort of over a hundred different subjects was used. The study aimed to test whether signatures of past pathogen exposure could be identified by cataloging public T cell receptors. Study-level results and caveats: A later genetic analysis reported fewer N-insertions in productive TCRs among donors in an Asian-associated ancestry cluster than the roughly 620-donor mean. In a later analysis, several top co-occurrence clusters were reported to appear linked to parvovirus B19, influenza, CMV and Epstein-Barr virus. CMV serostatus was the only immune exposure information available for the cohort. Correlated functional status among segregating V segments might reflect linkage disequilibrium, but an unknown experimental factor could not be ruled out. In vitro tests confirmed that a few of the cytomegalovirus-associated TCR beta chains recognize cytomegalovirus antigens. In an earlier analysis of under 600 of the donors, most TCR beta V segments were observed in productive rearrangements about 90% or about 30% of the time, broadly matching IMGT annotations. The earlier analysis of fewer than 750 of the donors excluded 15 to 20 rarely observed V segments, including chromosome 9 orphons, because counts were too low. In a later analysis, HLA-associated TCR beta chains showed more clonal expansion and lower generation probabilities than non-associated chains that were equally common. In a later analysis, more than 15,000 TCR beta sequences were associated with specific HLA alleles at a false discovery rate of 0.05. The sequencing pipeline was judged likely to have produced a cluster of highly shared sequence variants as a technical artifact. Cytomegalovirus status was reported to be diagnosed by the classifier with high specificity and sensitivity in both the original and validation cohorts. HLA typing was unavailable for some donors at each locus, so association tests used only the typed subset. A further reported finding was that TCR beta sequences accurately predicted the HLA-A and HLA-B alleles for most subjects in the first cohort. This cohort had only TCR beta chains sequenced, and the lack of alpha or paired-chain data limited which features could be detected. When HLA alleles, especially DR and DQ, strongly co-occurred, TCR associations were difficult to assign to individual alleles. The presence/absence analyses assumed that sequencing depth was roughly uniform across donors, and that assumption may not be true. The study listed 150 to 200 TCR beta chains as associated with cytomegalovirus. The 87-base-pair reads could not distinguish some IMGT-functional V segments, including TRBV6-2 and TRBV6-3, so those segments were excluded. In a later analysis, the rate of TCR association differed among HLA loci, with DRB1 alleles having the most associated TCRs and HLA-C alleles having the fewest. The authors suggested that the approach could potentially be extended to other disease states and immunological phenotypes. While some public TCRs were present in many individuals, most TCR sequences turned up only very rarely across donors. An association between a missense DCLRE1C variant and V-gene and J-gene trimming of TCR beta chains was found in a later genetic analysis and replicated in an independent cohort. In a later analysis, most CMV-associated TCR beta chains were found to appear HLA-restricted, with HLA associations seemingly driven largely by CMV exposure.

In the germline V gene (reference sequence), CDR1 corresponds to SEHNR and CDR2 to FQNEAQ. The V and J ends are trimmed by 5 bases and 9 bases, leaving 14 bases between them. Its CDR3 holds 14 amino acids, cysteine through phenylalanine. The DNA shown is the 42-base CDR3, in frame from base 1. Comments on this clone: Its antigen remains unidentified. No qualities accompany the bases; no much larger clone lies one base away.

The library was built by means of the immunoSEQ multiplex PCR assay. For the multiplex PCR, a mixture combining 60 forward primers for TCR Vbeta segments and 13 reverse primers for TCR Jbeta segments was used. The CDR3 region of rearranged TCR beta genes was amplified from genomic DNA with a multiplex PCR assay. Amplified TCR beta libraries were sequenced as 87-base-pair reads on the Illumina HiSeq System. Processing in the source paper ran as follows. Across the 700 or so repertoires, a later analysis counted approximately 75 million unique TCR beta chains, around 11 million of which were shared by at least two donors. Raw reads were error-corrected and collapsed into unique sequences with a nearest-neighbor algorithm that merged closely related sequences to remove PCR and sequencing errors. To assign V, D and J gene segments, CDR3 sequences were aligned to IMGT reference sequences. For a sequence to be retained, a match of at least six nucleotides was required to both a V gene segment and a J gene segment. A rearrangement was called productive if the CDR3 had no stop codons and remained in frame with V and J, and every other rearrangement was called non-productive. Following IMGT convention, CDR3 was defined as the stretch from the second conserved V-encoded cysteine up to the conserved J-encoded phenylalanine. Sequences without an unambiguous match to a single V gene segment were excluded from the earlier analysis of about 600 of the donors. An earlier analysis of a few hundred of the donors classified V segments as functional when productive rearrangements were above 56.7% and as segregating when the standard deviation between donors was above 5%. To diagnose cytomegalovirus status from the catalog of TCR beta chain sequences, a statistical classification framework was built. In a later analysis, V and J genes were assigned by comparing TCR nucleotide sequences against IMGT/GENE-DB human TR gene sequences. In a later analysis, CDR3 sequences and most-parsimonious VDJ recombination scenarios were assigned using the TCRdist pipeline. In a later analysis, each TCR beta chain was defined by its CDR3 amino acid sequence together with its V-gene family, and reads without a unique V-gene family were excluded. As a way to deal with suspected cross-contamination and a sequencing artifact, a later analysis dropped 450 to 600 nucleotide sequences that were highly shared and had low generation probability. In a later analysis, a clonal expansion index was calculated for each public chain from normalized within-repertoire ranks of inferred template counts. Generation probabilities in a later analysis came from a VDJ recombination model fitted to out-of-frame rearrangements, and those results were checked against IGoR. In a later analysis, hypergeometric tests were used to score TCR-TCR, TCR-HLA and TCR-CMV co-occurrence, with a repertoire-size bias correction applied to TCR pairs. In a later analysis, false discovery rates were estimated by permuting HLA or CMV assignments 20 times. In a later analysis, co-occurring TCRs were grouped using DBSCAN, with TCRdist sequence similarity added in when clustering inside HLA-allele-positive subsets. Repertoires with fewer than 30,000 or more than 120,000 public chains, plus five repertoires with anomalous nucleotide sharing, were excluded from co-occurrence clustering. The table comes from immuneACCESS by way of TCRdb, which keeps in-frame sequences with V and J called. Part of the clones is missing from these tables; in studies checked, under half for an unresolved V gene and the rest for unknown reasons. V and J calls and clone size are those listed in that table; D and trimming were worked out from the DNA. Counted in this sample were a few hundred thousand clones; around 90% of them appeared once. The top ten clones comprise 1.7% of the sample.

The cohort was made up of about 610 healthy bone marrow donors. Cohort members were all nominally healthy when sampled, although unrecorded immune exposures were likely present. The donor was CMV seronegative and was included in the group of around 320 seronegative cohort members. Every donor gave a peripheral blood sample, and the peripheral blood mononuclear cells from that sample were used for TCR beta sequencing. The Qiagen DNeasy Blood Extraction Kit was used to extract genomic DNA from the blood cell samples. Sequenced sample: PBMCs. The chain is made from TRBV7-9 and TRBJ1-6; the D segment could be TRBD1, given 6 matching bases. This TCR derives from a girl aged 2 to 9 in good health and CMV-seronegative. The sequenced DNA: TGTGCCAGCAGCCCTCAGGGGTTGGGTTCACCCCTCCACTTT. Translated, this gives CASSPQGLGSPLHF.